This TCR beta chain was obtained from a study of identical twins (dated by TCRdb to 2016 to 2018). About the investigation overall: The study deep-sequenced TCR alpha and beta repertoires from monozygotic twins, unrelated adults of various ages and cord blood to test whether fetal clonotypes persist. Replicate twin experiments were performed at different times using different library preparation protocols to rule out contamination. Study-level results and caveats: In beta out-of-frame sequences, excess twin sharing was weaker, because having fewer shared sequences lowered the signal-to-noise ratio. Invariant T cells such as MAIT and iNKT could partly confound zero-insertion analyses, although diverse VJ usage argued against such confounding for most clonotypes. In monozygotic twins, out-of-frame TCR alpha sharing was systematically underestimated by recombination models, although the models agreed with sharing between unrelated individuals. Conclusions relied on cross-sectional statistical analysis, since the same donors could not be followed over many years. Abundant cord blood beta clonotypes carried fewer insertions; young adult naive repertoires showed a weaker similar trend, while memory repertoires showed none. Compared with coincidental sharing between unrelated individuals, out-of-frame TCR alpha sequences shared between twins had an excess of sequences with low generation probability.

Trimming at the junction amounts to 3 bases on V and 5 bases on J, and the germline ends lie 16 bases apart. CDR3 length: 15 amino acids, cysteine to phenylalanine. Of all the DNA, just the CDR3 is kept, 45 bases in frame from base 1. The library was generated by 5' RACE. The instrument was an Illumina HiSeq 2000. Template switching added a universal primer binding site, and the final cDNA carried a unique molecular identifier that allowed TCR cDNA molecules to be counted accurately. Specific primers in the conserved constant-segment region were used to synthesize first-strand cDNA for TCR alpha and beta chains. Each cDNA library was double barcoded, with a SMART-Mk sample barcode plus Illumina barcodes, to control for contamination. TruSeq adapter sequences along with Illumina sample barcodes were introduced in two successive PCR steps. TCR alpha and beta cDNA libraries were sequenced on the Illumina HiSeq platform with custom primers. As for the authors' bioinformatics: MiGEC processed the raw reads to extract unique molecular identifiers, while MiXCR was used to determine the CDR3 positions. Recombination models were inferred per individual with the repgenHMM and IGoR tools using an EM algorithm. Shared clonotype analysis was performed with the tcR package in R, normalizing sharing by the product of cloneset sizes. Out-of-frame nonproductive sequences were analyzed to study raw recombination free of thymic and clonal selection effects. The raw public reads went through TCRdb reprocessing: fastp at Q25, MiXCR clone calling, in-frame beta chains kept. Entries that share a CDR3 protein sequence are merged under the most common genes and DNA. TCRdb assigned the V and J calls; the authors' analysis was not used. In this sample the table shows about 790,000 distinct CDR3 sequences, roughly 18% of which occur a single time. The ten biggest clones cover roughly 14% of the sample.

A word on this clonotype: No antigen is known for it. No clone much larger than this one lies a single base away; base qualities are absent.

Only healthy Caucasian donors were included. The twin cohort consisted of three pairs of female monozygotic twins, all aged about 18 to 30 years. RNA for TCR libraries was isolated from peripheral blood mononuclear cells. The same sample was also used in a study of T cells expressing NK-cell markers. As that second paper reports: In sorted CD3+CD56+NKG2C+, CD3+CD56+NKG2C- and CD3+CD56-NKG2C+ T-cell subsets from several donors, TCR beta-chain repertoires were profiled. Seven of the eight sequenced donors were HCMV-seropositive and one was HCMV-seronegative. In several experiments an anti-gammadeltaTCR antibody was added to restrict sorting to alphabetaTCR-expressing T cells. In six donors, the dominant CD3+CD56+NKG2C+ clonotypes ranked among the top 10 CD8+ clonotypes, making up roughly 1.0-8% of CD8+ T cells. Those dominant clonotypes were again the most abundant among CD3+CD56-NKG2C+ cells in a few donors, at about 25-65%. Whether the expanded NKG2C-expressing T cell clones were specific for HCMV antigens remained unclear. The study sequenced eight donors, all healthy volunteers chosen at random: three men and five women. HCMV-specific IgG was detected in serum with a commercial ELISA kit to determine HCMV serostatus. For about 6 donors, unsorted PBMC were also used to sequence bulk peripheral blood T-cell repertoires. MIGEC was used to demultiplex reads and group reads by UMI, and MiTCR was used to assemble and quantify clonotypes. To remove erroneous sequences, TCR cDNA sequences were retained only when supported by two or more reads. Downstream repertoire analysis used the tcR package, and clonotypes were matched across fractions by CDR3 nucleotide sequence plus V segment. VDJmatch was used to annotate antigen specificity against VDJdb, with one amino acid substitution in CDR3 allowed.

In this chain, TRBV12-3 or TRBV12-4 is recombined with TRBJ1-1; TRBD1 could be the D gene, as 5 bases match. The receptor was derived from a woman younger than 35 in good health. The sequencing sample was made of PBMCs. The CDR3 corresponds to CASSLSQTGGTEAFF. The nucleotides read TGTGCCAGCAGTTTGTCCCAGACGGGGGGGACTGAAGCTTTCTTT.